Each of the 18 T cell receptor beta chains below was sequenced from the same sample in a study of CD8 T cells in acute hepatitis C reinfection. The table came from immunoSEQ multiplex PCR; TCRdb's copy has only in-frame clones and leaves some out. This table holds tens of thousands of clones, around nine tenths found once. The sample's time point: naive CD8 control sorted from an acute-time-point sample. The source material was naive CD8+ T cells from PBMCs. These receptors were collected from a young man with chronic hepatitis C.

The chain combines TRBV9 with TRBJ1-2, with D perhaps TRBD1 (6 bases). Germline V lookup: CDR1 SGDLS, CDR2 YYNGEE. With 2 bases removed from V and 7 bases from J, the gap between germline ends came to 18 bases. The CDR3 is 15 residues long. The CDR3 DNA follows: TGTGCCAGCAGCGTGAGCAAAGGGGGAAGCTGTGGCTACACCTTC. This gives the protein CASSVSKGGSCGYTF.

The count of this clone is one. The rearrangement links TRBV27 to TRBJ2-7; D not certain. This CDR3 is built from 16 residues. V lost 0 bases to trimming and J lost 0 bases, with 12 bases between them. Germline V gene lookup returns CDR1 MNHEY and CDR2 SMNVEV (reference sequence). CDR3 in amino acids: CASSLSVLALSYEQYF. The CDR3 DNA reads TGTGCCAGCAGTTTATCCGTACTCGCTCTCTCCTACGAGCAGTACTTC.

V is TRBV7-2 and J is TRBJ1-2; possible D gene TRBD1, 5 bases. The CDR3 consists of 16 residues. V was trimmed by 5 bases and J by 4 bases, leaving 20 bases between them. Germline loops: CDR1 SGHTA, CDR2 FQGNSA. CDR3 protein: CASSHKGTSAVYGYTF. The CDR3 DNA reads as TGTGCCAGCAGCCATAAGGGGACCTCAGCGGTCTATGGCTACACCTTC.

This chain uses TRBV6-1 with TRBJ2-3; D unresolved. The CDR3 has 14 amino acids. Trimming took off 11 bases at V and 0 bases at J, with 15 bases between the two ends. Germline CDR1 reads MNHNS; CDR2 reads SASEGT. The CDR3 loop is CAGEAQHSTDTQYF. DNA for the CDR3: TGTGCCGGAGAGGCGCAGCATAGCACAGATACGCAGTATTTT.

CDR3 sequence (DNA): TGTGCCATCAGTGTTAGCGGGGTTAATTTGAACACTGAAGCTTTCTTT. Its translation: CAISVSGVNLNTEAFF. The chain joins TRBV10-3 to TRBJ1-1, with D unclear. The germline gives CDR1 ENHRY, CDR2 SYGVKD. V gave up 4 bases and J gave up 0 bases, with 15 bases separating them. The CDR3 runs to 16 residues.

This chain uses TRBV29-1 with TRBJ2-3; D is tentatively TRBD1 or TRBD2 (5 bases each). This CDR3 comprises 15 residues. Trimming left V 0 bases short and J 2 bases short, with 12 bases between. In germline, CDR1 is SQVTM, CDR2 ANQGSEA. As DNA, the CDR3 is TGCAGCGTTGAAGAATGGGCAGGGACCACAGATACGCAGTATTTT. It codes for CSVEEWAGTTDTQYF.

V gene TRBV6-1 combines with J gene TRBJ1-2; D call uncertain. Trimming pared 5 bases from V and 2 bases from J, leaving 3 bases between. Looked up from germline, CDR1 is MNHNS and CDR2 is SASEGT. The CDR3 is 11 amino acids. The CDR3 sequence is CASSYNYGYTF. CDR3 sequence (DNA): TGTGCCAGCAGTTACAACTATGGCTACACCTTC.

This clone was observed a handful of times. The chain uses TRBV5-6 and TRBJ1-4, with TRBD1 as a possible D gene (6 bases). Germline values: CDR1 SGHDT, CDR2 YYEEEE. The CDR3 is 14 amino acids. V was cut by 0 bases and J by 6 bases, with 9 bases left in between. CDR3 region: CASSLVQGDEKLFF. The CDR3 DNA is TGTGCCAGCAGCTTGGTACAGGGAGATGAAAAACTGTTTTTT.

V usage is TRBV27 and J usage is TRBJ2-2; no definite D call. Trimming removed 0 bases at V and 4 bases at J, with 3 bases between. The germline CDR1 and CDR2 sequences are MNHEY and SMNVEV (reference sequence). The CDR3 consists of 13 residues. Here the CDR3 reads CASSLSRTGELFF. CDR3 DNA: TGTGCCAGCAGTTTATCCCGCACCGGGGAGCTGTTTTTT.

J is TRBJ2-1 and V is TRBV19, with 10 bases matching TRBD2. This CDR3 comprises 15 residues. V gave up 10 bases and J gave up 5 bases; unmatched junction bases: 11. Germline values: CDR1 LNHDA, CDR2 SQIVND (reference sequence). Here the CDR3 reads CATGALAGANNEQFF. CDR3 in DNA: TGTGCCACCGGGGCCCTAGCGGGGGCTAACAATGAGCAGTTCTTC.

This chain uses TRBV27 with TRBJ2-1, with unresolved D. There are 12 residues in the CDR3. V lost 6 bases and J 6 bases, leaving 9 bases between the germline ends. Germline assignment: CDR1 MNHEY and CDR2 SMNVEV (reference sequence). CDR3: CASRERPNEQFF. The CDR3, as DNA: TGTGCCAGCAGGGAACGACCCAATGAGCAGTTCTTC.

The V gene is TRBV5-1, the J gene TRBJ2-7; 7 bases are a match to TRBD1. V was clipped by 8 bases and J by 2 bases; unmatched bases: 7. Germline CDR1 reads SGHRS; CDR2 reads YFSETQ. CDR3 length: 13 residues. CDR3 bases: TGCGCCAGTAGACAGGGCAAGGCCTACGAGCAGTACTTC. It specifies CASRQGKAYEQYF.

This sequence joins TRBV9 and TRBJ2-6; no firm D call. The germline gives CDR1 SGDLS, CDR2 YYNGEE. Deletions cut 6 bases from V and 7 bases from J, with 8 bases between. This CDR3 region has 12 residues. CDR3 protein: CASTGPANVLTF. The CDR3 DNA sequence: TGTGCCAGCACCGGTCCCGCCAACGTCCTGACTTTC.

This clone appeared a single time. V is TRBV5-1 and J is TRBJ2-1; perhaps D is TRBD1 or TRBD2 (5 bases each). CDR1 is SGHRS and CDR2 is YFSETQ in the germline V gene. V gave up 3 bases and J gave up 7 bases, with 14 bases separating them. The CDR3 extends over 14 amino acids. The CDR3 region has the DNA TGCGCCAGCAGCTGGGCCGGGACGACTAATGAGCAGTTCTTC. It is translated as CASSWAGTTNEQFF. The full variable domain, completed using reference TRBV5-1 and TRBJ2-1, is KAGVTQTPRYLIKTRGQQVTLSCSPISGHRSVSWYQQTPGQGLQFLFEYFSETQRNKGNFPGRFSGRQFSNSRSEMNVSTLELGDSALYLCASSWAGTTNEQFFGPGTRLTVL.

The CDR3 nucleotides read TGTGCTAGTGGCTTCCTCTACACTGAAGCTTTCTTT. Amino acid sequence: CASGFLYTEAFF. The chain couples TRBV12-5 to TRBJ1-1, with no clear D. The CDR3 is made up of 12 amino acids. Between the trimmed V and J ends, which lost 6 bases and 3 bases, there was a span of 8 bases. Germline CDR1 and CDR2: LGHNT and FRNRAP.

This rearrangement joins TRBV5-1 to TRBJ2-2; TRBD1 matches 9 bases. The length of the CDR3 is 16 residues. Germline V CDR1 and CDR2: SGHRS, YFSETQ. Trimming cost V 1 base and J 5 bases; bases outside gene matches: 6. The CDR3 reads CASSLKGQGRTGELFF. The CDR3 coding sequence is TGCGCCAGCAGCTTGAAGGGACAGGGAAGGACCGGGGAGCTGTTTTTT. The full variable domain, its missing parts supplied by reference TRBV5-1 and TRBJ2-2, is KAGVTQTPRYLIKTRGQQVTLSCSPISGHRSVSWYQQTPGQGLQFLFEYFSETQRNKGNFPGRFSGRQFSNSRSEMNVSTLELGDSALYLCASSLKGQGRTGELFFGEGSRLTVL.

This clone showed up just once. The gene calls are TRBV5-4 and TRBJ1-1; D is undetermined. The V end lost 2 bases, the J end lost 3 bases, and 11 bases lay between the germline ends. In germline, CDR1 is SGHNT, CDR2 YYREEE (reference sequence). The CDR3 consists of 14 residues. CDR3 in amino acids: CASSFQTRDTEAFF. CDR3 nucleotide sequence: TGTGCCAGCAGCTTCCAAACTAGGGACACTGAAGCTTTCTTT.

This clone came up once. This chain uses TRBV13 with TRBJ1-1; D unclear. Germline V gene data show CDR1 as PRHDT and CDR2 as FYEKMQ (reference sequence). The CDR3 is 15 amino acids. Trimming removed 5 bases from V and 1 base from J, with 14 bases in between. CDR3 coding DNA: TGTGCCAGCAGCATATATAATTCCAAGAACACTGAAGCTTTCTTT. Protein sequence: CASSIYNSKNTEAFF.